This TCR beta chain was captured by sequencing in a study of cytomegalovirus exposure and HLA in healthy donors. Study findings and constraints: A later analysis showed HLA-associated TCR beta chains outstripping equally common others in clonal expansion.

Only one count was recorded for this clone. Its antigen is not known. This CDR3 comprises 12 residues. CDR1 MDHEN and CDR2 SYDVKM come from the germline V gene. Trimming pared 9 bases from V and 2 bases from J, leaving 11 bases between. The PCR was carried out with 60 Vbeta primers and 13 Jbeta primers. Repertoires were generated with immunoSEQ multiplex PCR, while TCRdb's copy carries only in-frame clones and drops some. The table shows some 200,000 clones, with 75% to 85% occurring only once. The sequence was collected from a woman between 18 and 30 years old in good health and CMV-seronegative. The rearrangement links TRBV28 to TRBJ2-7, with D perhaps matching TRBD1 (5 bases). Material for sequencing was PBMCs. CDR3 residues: CASTGPPYEQYF. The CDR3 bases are TGTGCCAGTACAGGCCCTCCCTACGAGCAGTACTTC.